This TCR beta chain was profiled in a study of shared clonotypes between healthy human individuals. Clones were sequenced by immunoSEQ multiplex PCR, and TCRdb holds only the in-frame ones, with some missing. The sample has about 1 million clones; more than 60% are singletons. This CDR3 has 14 amino acids. The germline CDR1 and CDR2 sequences are SGHNT and YENEEA. The V end lost 2 bases, the J end lost 1 base, and 7 bases lay between the germline ends. The chain has TRBV11-3 and TRBJ2-3; the D is unclear. This receptor was identified in a man younger than 35 in good health. Sequencing was done on a sample of memory CD4+ T cells sorted from blood. The subset denotes: CD45RA-negative fraction. CDR3 in amino acids: CASSLLQGTDTQYF. In DNA form, the CDR3 reads TGTGCCAGCAGCTTACTTCAAGGCACAGATACGCAGTATTTT.